Sequencing of this T cell receptor beta chain was carried out in a study of metastatic and nonmetastatic thyroid tumors (TCRdb year 2020). As for the study more broadly: The researchers compared repertoires between peripheral blood samples and tumor or nodule tissue samples from patients with malignant or benign thyroid disease.

Note on this clone: Its antigen is not yet known. Per-base quality was not reported, and no clone a single base away is much larger than it.

Based on the germline V gene (reference sequence), the CDR1 and CDR2 sequences are MNHEY and SMNVEV. The V and J ends are trimmed by 6 bases and 4 bases, leaving 21 bases between them. The CDR3 spans 16 residues, from the cysteine through the phenylalanine. CDR3 DNA only is kept here, 48 bases in frame from base 1. Receptor amplification or capture employed PCR. TCRdb records Illumina HiSeq 4000 as the sequencer. High-throughput sequencing was used to profile the TCR beta-chain CDR3 region of every patient. The authors processed their data as follows. CDR3 differences across clinicopathological groups were used to build a classifier for discriminating distant-metastatic papillary thyroid cancer patients. The Shannon index was used to measure repertoire diversity, and the Morisita-Horn index was used to measure how similar tumor and blood repertoires were. In-frame beta chains were kept once TCRdb had trimmed the public reads at Q25 with fastp and called clones with MiXCR. For this entry, the V and J calls and clone size follow TCRdb and not the study's own pipeline. The sample table lists over 9,000 clones, roughly two fifths of them with a count of one. Of the sample, roughly a sixth falls within the top ten clones.

No patient had received any treatment before thyroid surgery. Using T-cell receptor beta sequencing, the study looked back at clinical samples from patients collected from the early 2010s to the late 2010s. Overall study results and their limits: In both blood and tumor samples, malignant tumors were reported to have significantly higher TCR beta diversity than benign nodules.

The rearranged segments are TRBV27 and TRBJ1-2; TRBD1 could be the D gene, as 6 bases match. Source material: tumor tissue. This TCR was sampled from a female donor with papillary thyroid cancer or a benign thyroid nodule (not recorded which). Some clones in this sample may be carry-over from other donors' samples. The CDR3 has the sequence CASSTVQGSYSYGYTF. The nucleotide sequence reads as follows: TGTGCCAGCAGCACCGTACAGGGTTCCTACTCCTATGGCTACACCTTC.